This T cell receptor beta chain originates from a study of Graves' ophthalmopathy and Graves' hyperthyroidism. Study at large: The blood sample was drawn at first diagnosis and before any treatment. Points from the study as a whole: A 13-signature model separated ophthalmopathy from stable hyperthyroidism, 87.88% sensitivity, just over 80% specificity. Ophthalmopathy progression predictions by the model showed about 79% specificity and over 60% sensitivity. Most clonotypes expanded in thyroid above 0.001 frequency were present in blood too.

This clonotype was detected only a few times. The antigen is not known. Trimming took 0 bases from V and 3 from J, leaving 8 bases between them. CDR3 length equals 13 residues. Germline values: CDR1 GTSNPN, CDR2 SVGIG (reference sequence). Amplifying from RNA transcripts, the study obtained TCR beta CDR3 regions. The first round was an RT-PCR with HTBI primers, and the second round was a multiplex PCR. In TCRdb, the multiplex PCR reads were re-called with MiXCR into one record per CDR3 protein. The sample lists 340,000 or so distinct CDR3 sequences; roughly 15% were seen once. V and J are TRBV30 and TRBJ1-1, with no clear D. The specimen was peripheral blood. This clonotype was obtained from an adult man with Graves' ophthalmopathy. Here the CDR3 reads CAWSVLGDTEAFF. In nucleotides, the CDR3 is TGTGCCTGGAGTGTACTCGGCGACACTGAAGCTTTCTTT.